Listed below are T cell receptor beta chains from one sample, sequenced in a study of circulating CD8 cells and anti-PD-1 response in melanoma. Each CDR3 protein is one row after TCRdb ran MiXCR on the reads. The table shows about 710 distinct CDR3 sequences, with less than 9% occurring only once. Sequenced material: CD8+ T cells from PBMCs, taken at baseline or after one month of anti-PD-1 therapy (not recorded which). The receptors stem from a human donor with melanoma. Each CDR3 is given with its conserved first and last residue. A D gene is named only where the DNA matches it firmly. Some rows have no size entry. The others give once, few or many, or a class for an expanded clone.

TRBD2,TRBV6-6,TRBJ2-1,medium-sized,TGTGCCAGCAGCGCTGTTGGGGGGCTAGCGGGAGGTCCCTACAATGAGCAGTTCTTC,CASSAVGGLAGGPYNEQFF
TRBD1,TRBV15,TRBJ2-7,few,TGTGCCACCAGCAGTTCGCGACAGGGGTCCTACGAGCAGTACTTC,CATSSSRQGSYEQYF
TRBD2,TRBV19,TRBJ2-5,medium-sized,TGTGCCAGTAGAAGCGGGAGGGCCGAAGAGACCCAGTACTTC,CASRSGRAEETQYF
.,TRBV18,TRBJ2-3,medium-sized,TGTGCCAGCTCACCACCACAGGGCCGGACAGATACGCAGTATTTT,CASSPPQGRTDTQYF
.,TRBV2,TRBJ2-7,large,TGTGCCAGCAGTGAAGGAGCGGGTCCTTCCTACGAGCAGTACTTC,CASSEGAGPSYEQYF
TRBD2,TRBV7-9,TRBJ2-7,medium-sized,TGTGCCAGCAGCTTGGTGCGGGGGTCCTCCTACGAGCAGTACTTC,CASSLVRGSSYEQYF
.,TRBV7-2,TRBJ2-3,medium-sized,TGTGCCAGCAGCTTTAACGCAGGGGATACGCAGTATTTT,CASSFNAGDTQYF
TRBD2,TRBV28,TRBJ2-7,large,TGTGCCAGCAGGGAGATAGCGGGAGTATCCTACGAGCAGTACTTC,CASREIAGVSYEQYF
.,TRBV25-1,TRBJ2-7,large,TGTGCCAGCAGTGAACATTCGGCACAGGAGTACGAGCAGTACTTC,CASSEHSAQEYEQYF
.,TRBV19,TRBJ1-1,large,TGTGCCAGTAGTATGGGCACCGACATGAACACTGAAGCTTTCTTT,CASSMGTDMNTEAFF
TRBD1,TRBV14,TRBJ1-4,medium-sized,TGTGCCAGCAGCCCCACAGGGGTGGGTGAAAAACTGTTTTTT,CASSPTGVGEKLFF
.,TRBV27,TRBJ1-5,large,TGTGCCAGCAGTTTATTGGCGGCTAATAGCAATCAGCCCCAGCATTTT,CASSLLAANSNQPQHF
TRBD2,TRBV7-2,TRBJ2-3,large,TGTGCCAGCAGCTTGTGGGAGGGGAGCACAGATACGCAGTATTTT,CASSLWEGSTDTQYF
.,TRBV6-2/TRBV6-3,TRBJ2-7,few,TGTGCCAGCAGTTACGCGGAGACTGCCTACGAGCAGTACTTC,CASSYAETAYEQYF
.,TRBV20-1,TRBJ2-7,large,TGCAGTGCTAGAGGAGAGGTGGGCTTAAGCTCCTACGAGCAGTACTTC,CSARGEVGLSSYEQYF
.,TRBV9,TRBJ2-3,large,TGTGCCAGCAGCGTAACCGGGGAGATCACAGATACGCAGTATTTT,CASSVTGEITDTQYF
.,TRBV2,TRBJ1-2,medium-sized,TGTGCCAGCACCGAGGGCCCGGGACACCCTAACTATGGCTACACCTTC,CASTEGPGHPNYGYTF
.,TRBV5-4,TRBJ2-2,large,TGTGCCAGCAGCTTTCAGGGGTCCGGGGAGCTGTTTTTT,CASSFQGSGELFF
TRBD2,TRBV28,TRBJ2-1,large,TGTGCCAGCGCTAGCGGGAGTGGGGCGCATGAGCAGTTCTTC,CASASGSGAHEQFF
.,TRBV11-3,TRBJ2-2,medium-sized,TGTGCCAGCAGCTTAGATATTGGGGCCGGGGAGCTGTTTTTT,CASSLDIGAGELFF
.,TRBV29-1,TRBJ2-2,medium-sized,TGCAGCGTTCTGGACGGAGAGACCGGGGAGCTGTTTTTT,CSVLDGETGELFF
TRBD2,TRBV19,TRBJ2-7,medium-sized,TGTGCCAGTAGTTTCGCGGGAGTACGCTACGAGCAGTACTTC,CASSFAGVRYEQYF
.,TRBV27,TRBJ2-7,medium-sized,TGTGCCAGCAGTTCTCCAGGATACTACGAGCAGTACTTC,CASSSPGYYEQYF
.,TRBV19,TRBJ2-1,few,TGTGCCAGTAGTACCAGGTATGAGCAGTTCTTC,CASSTRYEQFF
.,TRBV28,TRBJ2-5,large,TGTGCCAGCAGTTTATTAACGGGGACCCAGTACTTC,CASSLLTGTQYF
.,TRBV30,TRBJ2-5,few,TGTGCCTGGAGTGTAGGGGGACTACCCCAAGAGACCCAGTACTTC,CAWSVGGLPQETQYF
TRBD1,TRBV20-1,TRBJ2-7,medium-sized,TGCAGTGCTAGAGAGGGCAGGGGGCAGGAAGAGCAGTACTTC,CSAREGRGQEEQYF
.,TRBV10-3,TRBJ2-7,medium-sized,TGTGCCATCAGTGACCCCGGGATCTCCTACGAGCAGTACTTC,CAISDPGISYEQYF
.,TRBV10-3,TRBJ1-2,medium-sized,TGTGCCATCAGGTCCGAAACAGGGTCGGGGATGTTGGGCTACACCTTC,CAIRSETGSGMLGYTF
.,TRBV19,TRBJ2-1,medium-sized,TGTGCCAGTAGTACTCCCTTCCTGAATGAGCAGTTCTTC,CASSTPFLNEQFF
TRBD2,TRBV24-1,TRBJ2-5,medium-sized,TGTGCCACCAGTGGTTCTTGGCTAGCGGGAGGTCTAGAGACCCAGTACTTC,CATSGSWLAGGLETQYF
.,TRBV4-3,TRBJ2-4,medium-sized,TGCGCCAGCAGCCAAGATATGGGGGTTACTCAGTACTTC,CASSQDMGVTQYF
TRBD2,TRBV5-6,TRBJ2-3,large,TGTGCCAGCAGCTTGTCGTCTAGCGGGACGCGCACAGATACGCAGTATTTT,CASSLSSSGTRTDTQYF
.,TRBV25-1,TRBJ2-2,medium-sized,TGTGCCAGCAGTGAAAACGAGGGGAACACCGGGGAGCTGTTTTTT,CASSENEGNTGELFF
.,TRBV20-1,TRBJ1-5,medium-sized,TGCAGTGCTGGGGGCCCCGGGACGAATCAGCCCCAGCATTTT,CSAGGPGTNQPQHF
.,TRBV5-6,TRBJ2-1,.,TGTGCCAGCAGTCGTCTCATTTCCGGGACGGAGGCTTACAATGAGCAGTTCTTC,CASSRLISGTEAYNEQFF
.,TRBV28,TRBJ2-5,medium-sized,TGTGCCAGCAGTCCTCAGATCTCTATCCCGGAGACCCAGTACTTC,CASSPQISIPETQYF
TRBD1,TRBV28,TRBJ1-2,medium-sized,TGTGCCAGCAGGGTAGGGACAGGGGGCACCTATGGCTACACCTTC,CASRVGTGGTYGYTF
.,TRBV5-1,TRBJ2-7,medium-sized,TGCGCCAGCAGCTTGGGTCGAGAAACCTACGAGCAGTACTTC,CASSLGRETYEQYF
.,TRBV5-1,TRBJ2-5,large,TGCGCCAGCAGCTCCCCCCAAGAAGAGACCCAGTACTTC,CASSSPQEETQYF
.,TRBV7-2,TRBJ2-7,.,TGTGTCAGCAGCCCCAACACACTGTCCTACGAGCAGTACTTC,CVSSPNTLSYEQYF
.,TRBV25-1,TRBJ1-3,medium-sized,TGTGCCAGCAGCAGTCAGGGCTCCTCTGGAAACACCATATATTTT,CASSSQGSSGNTIYF
TRBD2,TRBV7-9,TRBJ2-7,medium-sized,TGTGCCAGCAGCTTAGTAGGGGCTAGCGGGAGTCCCGAGCAGTACTTC,CASSLVGASGSPEQYF
.,TRBV13,TRBJ2-3,.,TGTGCCAGCAGCTCACACGGACTGGAGGCGGCTAGCACAGATACGCAGTATTTT,CASSSHGLEAASTDTQYF
TRBD2,TRBV7-9,TRBJ2-3,medium-sized,TGTGCCAGCAGCTTAGGGCTAGCGGGGGAGAACACAGATACGCAGTATTTT,CASSLGLAGENTDTQYF
.,TRBV25-1,TRBJ1-4,medium-sized,TGTGCCAGCAGTGACAACCCCCGCCAGGCGATACGAGCAACTAATGAAAAACTGTTTTTT,CASSDNPRQAIRATNEKLFF
.,TRBV29-1,TRBJ2-1,.,TGCAGCGTTGAAGATCCGAAACTAGCATTGTACAATGAGCAGTTCTTC,CSVEDPKLALYNEQFF
TRBD2,TRBV29-1,TRBJ2-1,large,TGCAGCGCCACTGAGGGACTAGCGGACTACAATGAGCAGTTCTTC,CSATEGLADYNEQFF
.,TRBV27,TRBJ2-1,medium-sized,TGTGCCAGCAGTCACAACCTGAGGGCTGGGCAGTTCTTC,CASSHNLRAGQFF
.,TRBV14,TRBJ2-7,large,TGTGCCAGCGGGGAGACCTCCTACGAGCAGTACTTC,CASGETSYEQYF
TRBD1,TRBV27,TRBJ1-2,large,TGTGCCAGCAGTCAGGGGGCTCTATTCGGCTACACCTTC,CASSQGALFGYTF
TRBD1,TRBV7-9,TRBJ2-7,medium-sized,TGTGCCAGCAGCACCCCCCGGGACAGGGTTCCATACGAGCAGTACTTC,CASSTPRDRVPYEQYF
.,TRBV27,TRBJ1-2,medium-sized,TGTGCCAGCAGCCTAGGTGGACAGACCTATGGCTACACCTTC,CASSLGGQTYGYTF
TRBD2,TRBV12-3/TRBV12-4,TRBJ2-7,medium-sized,TGTGCCAGCAGGGACGGGACTAGCGGGGTAGGGGTCTTC,CASRDGTSGVGVF
.,TRBV18,TRBJ2-3,medium-sized,TGTGCCAGCTCACCCCCGGGGAGCACAGATACGCAGTATTTT,CASSPPGSTDTQYF
.,TRBV28,TRBJ2-7,large,TGTGCCAGCAGCCCGTACTCGGTAGCGGCCCACTACGAGCAGTACTTC,CASSPYSVAAHYEQYF
.,TRBV25-1,TRBJ1-1,medium-sized,TGTGCCAGCAGTCCAAAAACTGGGGGCACTGAAGCTTTCTTT,CASSPKTGGTEAFF